Presented here are 29 T cell receptor beta chains from one specimen sequenced in a study (dated by TCRdb to 2014 to 2015). CD4+CD25+CD127-/low cells were isolated as Tregs. Library creation used 5' RACE. This sample was sequenced with an Illumina MiSeq. TCRdb reanalyzed the raw reads on its own, using fastp at Q25 for trimming and MiXCR for clone calling, and kept in-frame beta chains. Entries are consolidated by CDR3 protein sequence, retaining the most common genes and DNA. For this sample the table gives tens of thousands of distinct CDR3 sequences, of which about 26% were detected only once. The top ten clones comprise approximately 2% of the sample. The sequencing sample was made of tumor-infiltrating Tregs sorted from the breast tumor. These receptors were taken from a female donor with breast cancer.

V is TRBV2 and J is TRBJ1-1; no firm D call. The V end lost 4 bases, the J end lost 1 base, and 7 bases lay between the germline ends. The CDR3 has 13 amino acids. CDR1 and CDR2 (germline): SNHLY, FYNNEI. CDR3 in amino acids: CASSVQTNTEAFF. The CDR3 bases are TGTGCCAGCAGTGTGCAGACGAACACTGAAGCTTTCTTT.

This clonotype was detected many times. In nucleotides, the CDR3 is TGCGCCAGCAGCTTGCTAGGGGACGGCTACGAGCAGTACTTC. Its protein product is CASSLLGDGYEQYF. This chain links TRBV5-1 with TRBJ2-7; possibly TRBD1 or TRBD2 for D (5 bases each). The CDR3 is 14 residues long. Trimming removed 1 base at V and 3 bases at J, with 11 bases between. Germline V lookup: CDR1 SGHRS, CDR2 YFSETQ. The full variable domain, rest sourced from reference TRBV5-1 and TRBJ2-7, is KAGVTQTPRYLIKTRGQQVTLSCSPISGHRSVSWYQQTPGQGLQFLFEYFSETQRNKGNFPGRFSGRQFSNSRSEMNVSTLELGDSALYLCASSLLGDGYEQYFGPGTRLTVT.

Of note for this clonotype: Since a much larger clone is just one base distant, this may be a read error. The missing conserved phenylalanine or tryptophan at the end of this CDR3 makes a read error likely. The rearrangement links TRBV20-1 to TRBJ1-1; D uncertain. CDR1 and CDR2 (germline): DFQATT, SNEGSKA (reference sequence). V lost 3 bases, J lost 10 bases, and 18 bases lay in between. This CDR3 region has 13 residues. The CDR3 reads CSASGGREVGAFS. The CDR3 DNA reads TGCAGTGCTAGCGGCGGCCGGGAAGTTGGAGCTTTCTCT.

This clonotype was seen more than once but under ten times. The chain joins TRBV11-2 to TRBJ1-3, with unresolved D. Trimming stripped 5 bases from V and 4 bases from J, with 12 bases between. The CDR3 covers 14 residues. The germline V gene has CDR1 SGHAT and CDR2 FQNNGV. The CDR3 DNA sequence: TGTGCCAGCAGCCCTGGGAGTACGGGAAACACCATATATTTT. As protein: CASSPGSTGNTIYF.

The chain has TRBV29-1 and TRBJ1-3; D may be TRBD1 (5 bases). Germline CDR1 SQVTM, CDR2 ANQGSEA. With 4 bases removed from V and 2 bases from J, the gap between germline ends came to 9 bases. This CDR3 has 13 amino acids. The CDR3: CSVGLGAGNTIYF. In nucleotides, the CDR3 is TGCAGCGTTGGGTTGGGGGCTGGAAACACCATATATTTT.

This clonotype has at least ten counts. CDR3 region: CASHTRTNTEAFF. In DNA form, the CDR3 reads TGTGCCAGTCATACTAGGACTAACACTGAAGCTTTCTTT. The chain is built from TRBV6-5 and TRBJ1-1; D unresolved. The V gene's germline CDR1 is MNHEY and CDR2 SVGAGI. The CDR3 is 13 residues long. The germline V and J ends were trimmed by 9 bases and 2 bases, with 13 bases remaining between them.

The chain links TRBV5-1 to TRBJ1-2; D uncertain. With 1 base removed from V and 0 bases from J, the gap between germline ends came to 10 bases. Germline CDR1 and CDR2: SGHRS and YFSETQ. The CDR3 has 15 residues. The CDR3 region has the DNA TGCGCCAGCAGCTTGTACGCCAGTTCTAACTATGGCTACACCTTC. This codes for CASSLYASSNYGYTF.

The table lists this clonotype with a few counts. The gene calls are TRBV4-2 and TRBJ1-1, with D unclear. The length of the CDR3 is 14 residues. V was clipped by 4 bases and J by 0 bases, with 9 bases between them. In germline, CDR1 is LGHNA, CDR2 YNFKEQ. CDR3 amino acids: CASSPSGMNTEAFF. DNA for the CDR3: TGTGCCAGCAGCCCAAGTGGTATGAACACTGAAGCTTTCTTT.

This clonotype was recorded a few times. The chain has TRBV6-5 and TRBJ2-7; D may be TRBD2 (6 bases). V was shortened by 4 bases and J by 6 bases, with 13 bases between the two germline ends. The CDR3 covers 13 residues. CDR1 and CDR2 from the germline V gene are MNHEY and SVGAGI. CDR3 amino acids: CASSSGVNSEQYF. The CDR3 DNA sequence: TGTGCCAGCAGTTCGGGGGTTAATTCCGAGCAGTACTTC.

As for this clonotype: Since a much larger clone is just one base distant, this may be a read error. The chain carries TRBV7-3 and TRBJ1-1; D is undetermined. Germline V CDR1 and CDR2: SGHTA, FQGTGA. This CDR3 spans 13 amino acids. CDR3 loop: CASSSDINTEASF. The CDR3 DNA follows: TGTGCCAGCAGCTCTGACATTAACACTGAAGCTTCCTTT.

Regarding this clonotype: One end of the junction does not line up with germline, which may come from a read error. In nucleotides, the CDR3 is TGTGCCAACAGCGTAGTAGGAGGGCGAGGGGCAAATGAGCAGTTCTTC. This sequence encodes CANSVVGGRGANEQFF. V is TRBV9 and J is TRBJ2-1; weak D call: TRBD2 (6 bases). This CDR3 is built from 16 residues. The germline V gene encodes CDR1 SGDLS and CDR2 YYNGEE.

On this clonotype: Because it lacks the conserved phenylalanine or tryptophan at the end, this CDR3 is likely a read error. The chain couples TRBV15 to TRBJ2-3; D unresolved. Germline V gene sequence: CDR1 LNHNV, CDR2 YYDKDF (reference sequence). Between the trimmed V and J ends, which lost 4 bases and 4 bases, there was a span of 12 bases. The CDR3 totals 14 residues. CDR3 sequence reads: CATSNGLVSDTQYS. The CDR3 DNA reads as TGTGCCACCAGCAACGGTTTGGTCTCAGATACGCAGTATTCT.

This clonotype came up a few times. The J gene is TRBJ2-7, the V gene TRBV12-3 or TRBV12-4, with 7 bases identical to TRBD1. The CDR3 consists of 13 residues. J was trimmed by 5 bases and V by 7 bases; bases with no gene match: 8. In nucleotides, the CDR3 is TGTGCCAGCACGACAGGGTTCAAGGACGAGCAGTACTTC. It specifies CASTTGFKDEQYF.

This chain uses TRBV10-3 with TRBJ2-3; D might be TRBD1 or TRBD2, each matching 5 bases. Germline V gives CDR1 ENHRY, CDR2 SYGVKD. V was clipped by 10 bases and J by 1 base, with 12 bases between them. This CDR3 has 13 residues. The CDR3 coding sequence is TGTGCCACCCGGGACCCCGGCACAGATACGCAGTATTTT. Translating it yields CATRDPGTDTQYF.

The chain couples TRBV5-4 to TRBJ2-5; 10 bases map to TRBD2. The CDR3 is 15 amino acids. The germline V gene encodes CDR1 SGHNT and CDR2 YYREEE (reference sequence). V was pared by 4 bases and J by 1 base, with 4 bases of the junction left unmatched. The CDR3 DNA is TGTGCCAGCAGCGCGAGCGGGGGGGCCCAAGAGACCCAGTACTTC. Translated, it gives CASSASGGAQETQYF.

The table lists this clonotype with many counts. This rearrangement joins TRBV4-1 to TRBJ2-5, with D maybe TRBD1 (6 bases). The CDR3 covers 16 residues. Trimming shortened V by 0 bases and J by 7 bases, and 18 bases separated the two germline ends. In germline, CDR1 is MGHRA, CDR2 YSYEKL. DNA for the CDR3: TGCGCCAGCAGCCAAGATCAGGACAGCCCGGTGGGGACCCAGTACTTC. It codes for CASSQDQDSPVGTQYF.

The chain links TRBV30 to TRBJ2-7; 8 nucleotides match TRBD1. Germline trimming cut 2 bases from V and 4 bases from J; bases unmatched to any gene: 7. Germline V gives CDR1 GTSNPN, CDR2 SVGIG (reference sequence). CDR3 length: 14 amino acids. CDR3 in DNA: TGTGCCTGGAGTCAGGGGGCCGGTAAATACGAGCAGTACTTC. Protein product: CAWSQGAGKYEQYF. Full variable domain (rest looked up from reference TRBV30 and TRBJ2-7): SQTIHQWPATLVQPVGSPLSLECTVEGTSNPNLYWYRQAAGRGLQLLFYSVGIGQISSEVPQNLSASRPQDRQFILSSKKLLLSDSGFYLCAWSQGAGKYEQYFGPGTRLTVT.

In the case of this clonotype: A clone one base away is much larger, so this may be a read error. The chain is built from TRBV7-3 and TRBJ2-3; D possibly uses TRBD1 or TRBD2 (6 bases each). This CDR3 comprises 14 residues. Germline V gene lookup returns CDR1 SGHTA and CDR2 FQGTGA. The V end was cut by 8 bases, the J end by 0 bases, with 12 bases between. The CDR3 spells CASHKGGSTDTQYF. The CDR3 DNA reads as TGTGCCAGCCACAAGGGGGGCAGCACAGATACGCAGTATTTT. Combining the CDR3 with reference TRBV7-3 and TRBJ2-3 gives the whole variable domain GAGVSQTPSNKVTEKGKYVELRCDPISGHTALYWYRQSLGQGPEFLIYFQGTGAADDSGLPNDRFFAVRPEGSVSTLKIQRTERGDSAVYLCASHKGGSTDTQYFGPGTRLTVL.

This clonotype was recorded at least ten times. The chain carries TRBV7-9 and TRBJ1-5; the D is unclear. The V gene lost 5 bases and the J gene lost 5 bases, with 7 bases spanning the gap. Germline loops: CDR1 SEHNR, CDR2 FQNEAQ (reference sequence). CDR3 length equals 12 residues. The CDR3 region has the DNA TGTGCCAGCAGCCCAACGGATCAGCCCCAGCATTTT. The encoded protein is CASSPTDQPQHF. The whole variable domain, remainder taken from reference TRBV7-9 and TRBJ1-5, is DTGVSQNPRHKITKRGQNVTFRCDPISEHNRLYWYRQTLGQGPEFLTYFQNEAQLEKSRLLSDRFSAERPKGSFSTLEIQRTEQGDSAMYLCASSPTDQPQHFGDGTRLSIL.

This clonotype appeared many times. The chain combines TRBV3-1 with TRBJ1-1, with D maybe TRBD1 (6 bases). This CDR3 contains 12 residues. The V end was cut by 5 bases, the J end by 9 bases, with 13 bases between. Germline V gene data show CDR1 as LGHDT and CDR2 as YNNKEL (reference sequence). CDR3 nucleotide sequence: TGTGCCAGCAGCATACAGGGCTCGCAAGCTTTCTTT. Translated: CASSIQGSQAFF.

CDR3: CSAGAVGKETQYF. CDR3 coding DNA: TGCAGTGCTGGAGCGGTAGGAAAAGAGACCCAGTACTTC. The rearrangement links TRBV20-1 to TRBJ2-5; D is perhaps TRBD2 (5 bases). There are 13 residues in the CDR3. The V and J ends lost 5 bases and 3 bases respectively, with 13 bases between them. CDR1 and CDR2 (germline): DFQATT, SNEGSKA (reference sequence).

The chain uses TRBV20-1 and TRBJ2-2, with a weak D call TRBD2 (6 bases). This CDR3 is 15 amino acids long. Germline V gene data show CDR1 as DFQATT and CDR2 as SNEGSKA (reference sequence). With 5 bases removed from V and 2 bases from J, the gap between germline ends came to 15 bases. The CDR3 DNA reads as TGCAGTGCTCTGGGGACTTCCACTAACACCGGGGAGCTGTTTTTT. It yields the protein CSALGTSTNTGELFF.

This clonotype was seen ten or more times. The chain carries TRBV5-1 and TRBJ2-5; no clear D gene. V was shortened by 0 bases and J by 4 bases, with 7 bases between the two germline ends. Germline V lookup: CDR1 SGHRS, CDR2 YFSETQ. The CDR3 is made up of 13 amino acids. DNA for the CDR3: TGCGCCAGCAGCTTGGCCGCTACAGAGACCCAGTACTTC. This encodes CASSLAATETQYF.

This chain uses TRBV12-3 or TRBV12-4 with TRBJ2-2; possible D gene TRBD1, 5 bases. The CDR3 extends over 14 amino acids. V lost 7 bases to trimming and J lost 10 bases, with 19 bases between them. CDR3 in amino acids: CASIKGQLVQELFF. CDR3 nucleotides: TGTGCCAGCATAAAGGGGCAGTTAGTTCAGGAGCTGTTTTTT.

The chain is built from TRBV7-9 and TRBJ2-7, with D unresolved. The germline gives CDR1 SEHNR, CDR2 FQNEAQ (reference sequence). V lost 1 base to trimming and J lost 4 bases, with 8 bases between them. CDR3 size: 13 residues. The chain's CDR3 is CASSLGSFYEQYF. CDR3 bases: TGTGCCAGCAGCTTAGGGTCCTTTTACGAGCAGTACTTC.

Details on this clonotype: This may arise from a read error, as a much more abundant clone is one base away. This rearrangement joins TRBV10-3 to TRBJ1-3; 8 bases line up with TRBD1. Germline CDR1 ENHRY, CDR2 SYGVKD. The CDR3 contains 14 residues. The CDR3: CTISDPTGVDTIYF. For the CDR3, the DNA is TGTACCATCAGTGACCCGACAGGGGTAGACACCATATATTTT.

With regard to this clonotype: This may stem from a read error, because a much larger clone lies one nucleotide away. CDR3 sequence (DNA): TGCGCCAGCAGCTTGGAGGTATTAGAGGCCCAGTACTTC. Its protein product is CASSLEVLEAQYF. The genes are TRBV5-1 and TRBJ2-5, with D unclear. CDR1 and CDR2 (germline): SGHRS, YFSETQ. This CDR3 is 13 amino acids long.

This sequence joins TRBV7-9 and TRBJ2-7, with D possibly being TRBD1 (6 bases). The CDR3 runs to 14 residues. Germline CDR1 reads SEHNR; CDR2 reads FQNEAQ (reference sequence). Trimming shortened V by 5 bases and J by 0 bases, and 11 bases separated the two germline ends. The CDR3 reads CASSPRTVSYEQYF. The CDR3 DNA reads TGTGCCAGCAGCCCAAGGACAGTCTCCTACGAGCAGTACTTC.

This clonotype was seen a handful of times. The chain uses TRBV7-8 and TRBJ2-7, with D uncertain. V lost 5 bases to trimming and J lost 0 bases, with 11 bases between them. Germline CDR1 reads SGHVS; CDR2 reads FQNEAQ. The CDR3 sequence is 14 residues long. The CDR3 DNA follows: TGTGCCAGCAGCCCCCTTCGGAGCTCCTACGAGCAGTACTTC. Translated, it gives CASSPLRSSYEQYF.